What follows are 18 T cell receptor beta chains derived from one specimen sequenced in a study of cytomegalovirus exposure and HLA in healthy donors. The PCR was carried out with 60 Vbeta primers and 13 Jbeta primers. The table came from immunoSEQ multiplex PCR; TCRdb's copy has only in-frame clones and leaves some out. The table lists over 150,000 clones, around 82% of them singletons. The specimen was PBMCs. These receptors were obtained from a boy under 10 years old in good health and CMV-seronegative.

V is TRBV7-8 and J is TRBJ2-6; 7 bases align to TRBD1. Germline values: CDR1 SGHVS, CDR2 FQNEAQ. This CDR3 comprises 16 residues. The trim removed 7 bases at V and 0 bases at J, leaving 6 bases unmatched. CDR3 coding DNA: TGTGCCAGCATGCTACAGGGGACCTCTGGGGCCAACGTCCTGACTTTC. It yields the protein CASMLQGTSGANVLTF.

To note about this clone: Other DNA sequences of this sample code for an identical CDR3. The V and J genes are TRBV5-4 and TRBJ2-1; D possibly corresponds to TRBD1 (5 bases). V was shortened by 4 bases and J by 2 bases, with 10 bases between the two germline ends. The CDR3 has 14 residues. From germline, CDR1 is SGHNT and CDR2 YYREEE (reference sequence). CDR3 amino acids: CASSQGATYNEQFF. The DNA for the CDR3 is TGTGCCAGCAGCCAAGGGGCGACCTACAATGAGCAGTTCTTC.

The rearrangement uses TRBV19 and TRBJ1-5; the match to TRBD1 covers 10 bases. Germline V gene sequence: CDR1 LNHDA, CDR2 SQIVND (reference sequence). Unmatched junction bases numbered 21, after V lost 4 bases and J lost 6 bases. The CDR3 is 20 amino acids. CDR3 bases: TGTGCCAGTAGTAACCTCTTCCGGACAGGGGGTCCGCGTGGAGGTCAGCCCCAGCATTTT. It is translated as CASSNLFRTGGPRGGQPQHF.

J is TRBJ2-3 and V is TRBV12-5, with TRBD2 matching over 14 bases. The V gene end was trimmed by 5 bases and the J gene end by 6 bases; junction bases not matched to a gene: 1. Germline loops: CDR1 LGHNT, CDR2 FRNRAP. This CDR3 comprises 14 residues. CDR3: CASGGTSGSDTQYF. The CDR3 DNA sequence: TGTGCTAGTGGTGGGACTAGCGGGAGTGATACGCAGTATTTT.

The V gene is TRBV6-6, the J gene TRBJ1-1, with D perhaps TRBD1 (6 bases). V was clipped by 0 bases and J by 3 bases, with 8 bases between them. Germline CDR1 reads MNHNY; CDR2 reads SVGAGI (reference sequence). The CDR3 consists of 14 residues. The CDR3 protein is CASSYSAGDTEAFF. The CDR3 DNA sequence: TGTGCCAGCAGTTACTCGGCAGGGGACACTGAAGCTTTCTTT.

The chain links TRBV7-6 to TRBJ2-1; TRBD2 matches at 9 bases. The V segment lost 4 bases and the J segment 3 bases; nucleotides outside the gene matches: 7. Per the germline V gene, CDR1 is SGHVS and CDR2 is FNYEAQ. This CDR3 has 16 amino acids. In DNA form, the CDR3 reads TGTGCCAGCAGCTCCAAAGCGGGAGGACTCTACAATGAGCAGTTCTTC. Its translation: CASSSKAGGLYNEQFF.

The chain combines TRBV7-9 with TRBJ2-2, with 10 bases matching TRBD1. The CDR3 has 15 residues. The trim removed 6 bases at V and 4 bases at J, leaving 5 bases unmatched. In germline, CDR1 is SEHNR, CDR2 FQNEAQ (reference sequence). In nucleotides, the CDR3 is TGTGCCAGCAGTCCCGGGACAGGGGTCACCGGGGAGCTGTTTTTT. Encoded protein: CASSPGTGVTGELFF.

V gene TRBV19 combines with J gene TRBJ1-5, with D perhaps matching TRBD1 (6 bases). V was clipped by 6 bases and J by 0 bases, with 15 bases between them. The germline V gene has CDR1 LNHDA and CDR2 SQIVND (reference sequence). The CDR3 is 16 residues long. This chain's CDR3 is CASRTGMGYSNQPQHF. CDR3 DNA sequence: TGTGCCAGTAGAACAGGGATGGGGTATAGCAATCAGCCCCAGCATTTT.

The chain employs TRBV10-3 and TRBJ1-3; D remains unclear. The CDR3 covers 18 residues. The V gene lost 2 bases and the J gene lost 0 bases, with 17 bases spanning the gap. The germline V gene encodes CDR1 ENHRY and CDR2 SYGVKD. The CDR3, as DNA: TGTGCCATCAGTGAGCTTAATACATTACCCCTCTCTGGAAACACCATATATTTT. It yields the protein CAISELNTLPLSGNTIYF.

The genes are TRBV11-3 and TRBJ2-3, with a weak D call TRBD2 (5 bases). V lost 3 bases and J lost 3, with 16 bases in between. The V gene's germline CDR1 is SGHNT and CDR2 YENEEA. The CDR3 length is 16 residues. The CDR3 loop is CASSFGPGRGTDTQYF. For the CDR3, the DNA is TGTGCCAGCAGCTTTGGGCCGGGAAGAGGTACAGATACGCAGTATTTT.

This clone was counted only a few times. CDR3 bases: TGCGCCAGCAGCCAAGTTGGTACTAGCGGAAACACAGATACGCAGTATTTT. As protein: CASSQVGTSGNTDTQYF. The rearrangement joins TRBV4-1 to TRBJ2-3; 8 positions agree with TRBD2. Germline CDR1 MGHRA, CDR2 YSYEKL. This CDR3 is 17 amino acids long. Trimming took 1 base from V and 2 from J; bases not matched to a gene: 8.

CDR3 sequence: CASSVGGNRETQYF. Written as DNA, the CDR3 is TGTGCCAGCAGCGTGGGGGGGAACAGGGAGACCCAGTACTTC. The chain recombines TRBV9 with TRBJ2-5; 7 bases align to TRBD2. The ends lost 2 bases at V and 5 bases at J; junction bases unmatched: 6. The CDR3 has 14 amino acids. Per the germline V gene, CDR1 is SGDLS and CDR2 is YYNGEE.

The chain couples TRBV6-5 to TRBJ2-3; 7 nucleotides agree with TRBD2. Trimming removed 2 bases from V and 4 bases from J; junction bases left unmatched: 6. CDR3 length: 15 amino acids. The germline CDR1 and CDR2 sequences are MNHEY and SVGAGI. CDR3 protein: CASSYRREWSDTQYF. The CDR3 DNA reads as TGTGCCAGCAGTTACCGGCGGGAGTGGTCAGATACGCAGTATTTT.

CDR3 amino acids: CASGSPLWGRRSGNTIYF. CDR3 coding DNA: TGTGCTAGTGGTTCCCCCTTATGGGGCCGCCGATCCGGAAACACCATATATTTT. This chain joins TRBV12-5 and TRBJ1-3; possibly TRBD1 for D (5 bases). This CDR3 has 18 residues. Between the trimmed V and J ends, which lost 4 bases and 4 bases, there was a span of 23 bases. The V gene's germline CDR1 is LGHNT and CDR2 FRNRAP.

V and J are TRBV7-3 and TRBJ2-1; 9 bases fit TRBD2. CDR1 is SGHTA and CDR2 is FQGTGA in the germline V gene. V lost 5 bases to trimming and J lost 9 bases; unmatched junction nucleotides: 5. The CDR3 consists of 13 residues. CDR3 in DNA: TGTGCCAGCAGCCCAGGGACTAGCTGTGAGCAGTTCTTC. It yields the protein CASSPGTSCEQFF.

The chain uses TRBV19 and TRBJ2-5; maybe TRBD2 (6 bases). Trimming cost V 5 bases and J 5 bases, with 12 bases left between them. CDR3 size: 13 residues. Germline V gene sequence: CDR1 LNHDA, CDR2 SQIVND (reference sequence). Here the CDR3 reads CASSLGGGETQYF. In DNA form, the CDR3 reads TGTGCCAGTAGTCTAGGCGGAGGGGAGACCCAGTACTTC.

This chain connects TRBV30 to TRBJ2-3, with TRBD2 matching over 7 bases. CDR3 length: 14 amino acids. In germline, CDR1 is GTSNPN, CDR2 SVGIG (reference sequence). The ends lost 5 bases at V and 5 bases at J; junction bases unmatched: 10. For the CDR3, the DNA is TGTGCCTGGGGGCGGGACTGGGAGGGAGATACGCAGTATTTT. Protein: CAWGRDWEGDTQYF.

The V and J genes are TRBV4-2 and TRBJ2-5, with 8 bases fitting TRBD2. The end of the DNA is better explained by TRBJ2-7, so the J call may be wrong. Germline V lookup: CDR1 LGHNA, CDR2 YNFKEQ. The CDR3 totals 18 residues. CDR3 DNA: TGTGCCAGCAGCCAAGATAGAAGCTTGGCGGGAGGACCCTACGAGCAGTACTTC. Its protein is CASSQDRSLAGGPYEQYF.